A single count supports the clone carrying this T cell receptor (beta chain). The data were taken from a study of blood T cell repertoires in COVID-19. Looking at the study overall: Sites in the United States, Italy and Spain provided acute and convalescent COVID-19 samples. PBMCs, B-cell-depleted T cells, or T cells were the source of the cDNA or gDNA that made up the material.

TCRdb's copy holds only in-frame clones and misses some; the assay was immunoSEQ multiplex PCR. The data contain roughly 150,000 clones, under 95% of them singletons. CDR1 LNHDA and CDR2 SQIVND come from the germline V gene (reference sequence). The CDR3 runs 16 residues. The ends lost 3 bases at V and 2 bases at J; junction bases unmatched: 5. This chain joins TRBV19 and TRBJ1-2, with 11 positions matching TRBD1. The receptor's source is a man between 18 and 29 years old with acute or convalescent COVID-19. Sequenced input: peripheral blood. CDR3 residues: CASSIGTGGLNYGYTF. CDR3 bases: TGTGCCAGTAGTATCGGGACAGGGGGGCTCAACTATGGCTACACCTTC.